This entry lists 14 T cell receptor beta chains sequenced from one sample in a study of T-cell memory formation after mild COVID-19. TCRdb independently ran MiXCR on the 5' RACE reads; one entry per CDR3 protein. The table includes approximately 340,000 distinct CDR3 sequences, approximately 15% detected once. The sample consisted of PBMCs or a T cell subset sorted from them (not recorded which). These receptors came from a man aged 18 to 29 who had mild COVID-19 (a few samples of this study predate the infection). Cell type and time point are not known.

In DNA, the CDR3 is TGCGCCAGCAGCTTTGGGGGCGCGAGCAATCAGCCCCAGCATTTT. Residues: CASSFGGASNQPQHF. The V gene is TRBV5-1, the J gene TRBJ1-5, with D perhaps TRBD1 (6 bases). V lost 2 bases and J 1 base, leaving 10 bases between the germline ends. CDR1 and CDR2 from the germline V gene are SGHRS and YFSETQ. This CDR3 comprises 15 residues.

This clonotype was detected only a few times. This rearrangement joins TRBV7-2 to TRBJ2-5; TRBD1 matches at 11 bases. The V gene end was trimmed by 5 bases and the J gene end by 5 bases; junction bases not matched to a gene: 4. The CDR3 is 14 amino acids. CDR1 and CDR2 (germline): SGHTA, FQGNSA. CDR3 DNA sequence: TGTGCCAGCAGCGGACAGGGGGCTCGGGAGACCCAGTACTTC. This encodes CASSGQGARETQYF.

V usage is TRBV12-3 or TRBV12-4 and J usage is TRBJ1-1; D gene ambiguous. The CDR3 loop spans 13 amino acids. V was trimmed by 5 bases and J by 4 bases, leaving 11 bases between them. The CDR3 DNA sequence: TGTGCCAGCAGTGCCGAGCGGGGCACTGAAGCTTTCTTT. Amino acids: CASSAERGTEAFF.

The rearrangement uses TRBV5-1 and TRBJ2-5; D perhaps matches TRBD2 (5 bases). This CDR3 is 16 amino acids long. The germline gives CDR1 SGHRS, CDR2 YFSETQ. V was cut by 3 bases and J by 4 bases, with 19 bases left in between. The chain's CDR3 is CASSWTAIRERETQYF. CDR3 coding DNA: TGCGCCAGCAGCTGGACGGCGATAAGGGAGCGAGAGACCCAGTACTTC.

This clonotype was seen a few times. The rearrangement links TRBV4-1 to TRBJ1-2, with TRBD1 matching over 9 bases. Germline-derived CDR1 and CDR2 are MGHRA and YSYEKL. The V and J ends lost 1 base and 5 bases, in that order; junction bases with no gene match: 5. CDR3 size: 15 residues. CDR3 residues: CASSQAQGAHYGYTF. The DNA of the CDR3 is TGCGCCAGCAGCCAAGCACAGGGGGCGCATTATGGCTACACCTTC.

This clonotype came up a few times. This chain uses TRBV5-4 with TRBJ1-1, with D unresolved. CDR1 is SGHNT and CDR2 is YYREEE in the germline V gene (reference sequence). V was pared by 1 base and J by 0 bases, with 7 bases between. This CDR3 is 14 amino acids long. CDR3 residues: CASSLLAMNTEAFF. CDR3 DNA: TGTGCCAGCAGCTTGTTAGCCATGAACACTGAAGCTTTCTTT.

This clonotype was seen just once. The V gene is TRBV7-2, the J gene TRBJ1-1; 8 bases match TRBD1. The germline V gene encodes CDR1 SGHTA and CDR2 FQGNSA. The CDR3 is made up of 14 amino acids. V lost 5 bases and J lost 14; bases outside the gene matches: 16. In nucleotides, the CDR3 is TGTGCCAGCAGCCCCCTGGCAGGACAGGGCTCAGTCTTCTTT. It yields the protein CASSPLAGQGSVFF.

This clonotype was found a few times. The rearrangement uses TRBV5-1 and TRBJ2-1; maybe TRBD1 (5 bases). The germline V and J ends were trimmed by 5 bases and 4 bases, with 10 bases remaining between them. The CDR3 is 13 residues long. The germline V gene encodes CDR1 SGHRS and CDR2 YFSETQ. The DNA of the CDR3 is TGCGCCAGCAGGGGGCTTGGGTACAATGAGCAGTTCTTC. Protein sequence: CASRGLGYNEQFF.

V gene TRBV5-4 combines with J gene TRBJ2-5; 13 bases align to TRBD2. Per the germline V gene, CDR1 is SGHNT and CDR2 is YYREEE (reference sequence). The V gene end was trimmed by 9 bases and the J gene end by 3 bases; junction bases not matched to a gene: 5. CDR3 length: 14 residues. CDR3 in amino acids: CATRTSGGKETQYF. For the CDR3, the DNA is TGTGCCACCCGGACTAGCGGGGGTAAAGAGACCCAGTACTTC.

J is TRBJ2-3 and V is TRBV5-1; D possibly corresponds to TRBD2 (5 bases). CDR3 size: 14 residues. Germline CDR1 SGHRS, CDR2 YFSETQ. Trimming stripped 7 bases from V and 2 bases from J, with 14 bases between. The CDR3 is CASGSASFTDTQYF. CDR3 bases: TGCGCCAGCGGTTCGGCTAGCTTCACAGATACGCAGTATTTT.

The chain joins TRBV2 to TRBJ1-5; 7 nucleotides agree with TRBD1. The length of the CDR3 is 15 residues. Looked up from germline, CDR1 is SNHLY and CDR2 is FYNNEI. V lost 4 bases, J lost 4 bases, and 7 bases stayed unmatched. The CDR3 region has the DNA TGTGCCAGCAGTGGTGGACAGGCTTTGAATCAGCCCCAGCATTTT. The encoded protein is CASSGGQALNQPQHF.

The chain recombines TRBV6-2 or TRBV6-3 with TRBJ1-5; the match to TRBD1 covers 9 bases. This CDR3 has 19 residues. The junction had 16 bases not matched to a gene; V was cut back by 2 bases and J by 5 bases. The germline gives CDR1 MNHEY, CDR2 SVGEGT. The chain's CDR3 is CASSYPFRDRVFWDQPQHF. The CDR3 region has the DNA TGTGCCAGCAGTTACCCTTTCCGGGACAGGGTCTTTTGGGATCAGCCCCAGCATTTT.

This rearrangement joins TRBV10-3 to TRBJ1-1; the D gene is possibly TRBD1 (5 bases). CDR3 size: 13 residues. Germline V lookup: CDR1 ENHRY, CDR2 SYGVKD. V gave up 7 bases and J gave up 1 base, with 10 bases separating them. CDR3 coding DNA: TGTGCCATCACTAAGCAGGGGAACACTGAAGCTTTCTTT. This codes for CAITKQGNTEAFF.

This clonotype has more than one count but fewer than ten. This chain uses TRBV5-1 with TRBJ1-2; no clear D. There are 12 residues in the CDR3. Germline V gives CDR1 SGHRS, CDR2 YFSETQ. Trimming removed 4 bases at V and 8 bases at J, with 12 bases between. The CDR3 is CASSGESRGYTF. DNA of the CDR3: TGCGCCAGCAGCGGGGAGAGTCGGGGCTACACCTTC.